The present TCR beta chain was sequenced within a study of regulatory T cells in long-lasting Graves disease. Germline-derived CDR1 and CDR2 are DFQATT and SNEGSKA (reference sequence). The CDR3 contains 14 residues. Trimming took 6 bases from V and 0 from J, leaving 15 bases between them. Regarding time point: newly diagnosed GD, antithyroid drugs for less than 3 months. RNA from PBMCs was the source of the TCR library. Roughly 10 milliliters of peripheral blood were taken and placed in EDTA tubes. Arm-PCR of CDR3 regions and iRepertoire HTBI primers were the basis on which TCR beta libraries were built. Each CDR3 protein is one row after TCRdb ran MiXCR on the multiplex PCR reads. The top ten hold over 7% of the sample, which has fewer than 450,000 distinct CDR3 sequences, approximately 15% seen once. These same data were also listed under a study on T cells in Graves' hyperthyroidism and ophthalmopathy. That source adds: Ophthalmopathy and stable hyperthyroidism were separated by a 13 V-J model.

This receptor was identified in a woman aged 40-49 years with Graves disease. The sequences come from peripheral blood mononuclear cells (PBMCs), collected at new diagnosis, from a patient treated with antithyroid drugs. This chain joins TRBV20-1 and TRBJ2-7; D tentatively reads TRBD1 or TRBD2 (5 bases each). CDR3 loop: CSARTGHFSYEQYF. In DNA form, the CDR3 reads TGCAGTGCACGGACGGGGCACTTCTCCTACGAGCAGTACTTC.